The 4 T cell receptor beta chains listed next were all sequenced from one sample in a study of blood T cell repertoires in COVID-19 (dated by TCRdb to about 2020). The library was prepared using the immunoSEQ multiplex PCR assay. TCRdb stores this immuneACCESS table with in-frame sequences only. Part of the clones is absent; in the studies checked, under half of the shortfall reflects unresolved V genes, and no reason is known for the rest. The sample data list about 70,000 clones, and approximately 83% of these were observed just once. Of the sample, about 12% is held by the ten largest clones. Input material: peripheral blood. These TCRs come from a human donor in a cohort sampled during active COVID-19.

The chain is built from TRBV4-2 and TRBJ1-5; tentatively, D is TRBD1 (6 bases). The CDR3 is 15 residues long. V lost 2 bases, J lost 0 bases, and 8 bases lay in between. From germline, CDR1 is LGHNA and CDR2 YNFKEQ. CDR3 residues: CASSQYRDSNQPQHF. In nucleotides, the CDR3 is TGTGCCAGCAGCCAATACAGGGATAGCAATCAGCCCCAGCATTTT.

J is TRBJ2-1 and V is TRBV6-5; 8 bases are a match to TRBD2. This CDR3 spans 12 amino acids. CDR1 and CDR2 (germline): MNHEY, SVGAGI. V was clipped by 6 bases and J by 15 bases; unmatched bases: 10. The CDR3 spells CASSPNGGARFF. The CDR3, as DNA: TGTGCCAGCAGCCCAAACGGGGGGGCTCGGTTCTTC.

V usage is TRBV5-1 and J usage is TRBJ1-3, with no clear D. The CDR3 runs to 16 residues. Germline-derived CDR1 and CDR2 are SGHRS and YFSETQ. Between the trimmed V and J ends, which lost 0 bases and 2 bases, there was a span of 12 bases. The CDR3 sequence: CASSLAVGEPGNTIYF. CDR3 sequence (DNA): TGCGCCAGCAGCTTGGCCGTCGGGGAGCCTGGAAACACCATATATTTT.

This clone was seen a few times. This chain uses TRBV2 with TRBJ2-5; 9 bases fit TRBD2. CDR1 is SNHLY and CDR2 is FYNNEI in the germline V gene. CDR3 size: 15 residues. Trimming at V came to 1 base and at J to 7 bases, leaving 7 bases not matched to a gene. CDR3 in DNA: TGTGCCAGCAGTGAAGTGGCGGGGGGGCCTGTGACCCAGTACTTC. It translates to CASSEVAGGPVTQYF.